These 17 T cell receptor beta chains share one sample of origin, sequenced in a study of CD8 T cells in ankylosing spondylitis. MiXCR, run by TCRdb on the 5' RACE reads, gives a single entry per CDR3 protein. The profile shows over 200,000 distinct CDR3 sequences, roughly a tenth of them singletons. The sequencing sample was made of blood, either unsorted or a sorted T cell fraction (not recorded which). Receptor source: a male donor with ankylosing spondylitis or in good health (not recorded which).

With regard to this clonotype: A much larger clonotype is one base distant, so this may be a read error. V is TRBV29-1 and J is TRBJ2-3; D unclear. This CDR3 has 14 amino acids. V was clipped by 0 bases and J by 2 bases, with 9 bases between them. Germline assignment: CDR1 SQVTM and CDR2 ANQGSEA. The CDR3 protein is CSVEERRDTDTQYF. CDR3 DNA: TGCAGCGTTGAAGAACGGCGAGACACAGATACGCAGTATTTT.

This clonotype was seen ten or more times. V and J are TRBV18 and TRBJ2-1; TRBD2 matches at 9 bases. Unmatched junction bases numbered 11, after V lost 2 bases and J lost 0 bases. The length of the CDR3 is 19 residues. CDR1 KGHSH and CDR2 LQKENI come from the germline V gene. CDR3 region: CASSPDRAGGPLSYNEQFF. The CDR3 nucleotides read TGTGCCAGCTCACCAGATCGAGCGGGGGGACCCCTCTCCTACAATGAGCAGTTCTTC.

This clonotype was counted many times. V usage is TRBV24-1 and J usage is TRBJ2-5; weak D call: TRBD2 (5 bases). The CDR3 contains 15 residues. The germline V and J ends were trimmed by 4 bases and 2 bases, with 13 bases remaining between them. Looked up from germline, CDR1 is KGHDR and CDR2 is SFDVKD. CDR3 in DNA: TGTGCCACCAGTGACCTCGACTCGGGGCAAGAGACCCAGTACTTC. Its protein is CATSDLDSGQETQYF.

In this sample, this clonotype turned up a few times. The rearrangement uses TRBV20-1 and TRBJ2-2; 9 bases line up with TRBD2. V lost 0 bases, J lost 4 bases, and 12 bases stayed unmatched. Germline V gene sequence: CDR1 DFQATT, CDR2 SNEGSKA (reference sequence). The CDR3 covers 18 residues. CDR3 region: CSARDQRAGGGGTGELFF. CDR3 coding DNA: TGCAGTGCTAGAGATCAGAGAGCGGGGGGTGGAGGCACCGGGGAGCTGTTTTTT.

The rearrangement joins TRBV5-1 to TRBJ1-3; 8 bases are shared with TRBD1. The CDR3 totals 13 residues. The trim removed 5 bases at V and 9 bases at J, leaving 7 bases unmatched. CDR1 and CDR2 (germline): SGHRS, YFSETQ. CDR3: CASSSTGEGTIYF. CDR3 nucleotide sequence: TGCGCCAGCAGTTCGACAGGGGAGGGCACCATATATTTT.

This clonotype was counted many times. CDR3 sequence reads: CASSLVAPRQGGNEQFF. The CDR3, as DNA: TGTGCCAGCAGCTTAGTCGCCCCCAGACAGGGCGGGAATGAGCAGTTCTTC. The rearrangement links TRBV11-2 to TRBJ2-1, with 7 positions matching TRBD1. Losses at the gene ends were 1 base for V and 7 bases for J; bases not matched to a gene: 13. This CDR3 is built from 17 residues. Germline lookup yields CDR1 SGHAT and CDR2 FQNNGV.

This clonotype was recorded many times. The chain recombines TRBV3-1 with TRBJ1-3; D might be TRBD1 (5 bases). Per the germline V gene, CDR1 is LGHDT and CDR2 is YNNKEL (reference sequence). The V gene lost 4 bases and the J gene lost 2 bases, with 12 bases spanning the gap. The CDR3 covers 15 residues. CDR3 DNA: TGTGCCAGCAGCCTCAAACCAGGGCCTGGAAACACCATATATTTT. This codes for CASSLKPGPGNTIYF.

A single count supports this clonotype. This could be a read error, since a much larger clone is one nucleotide away. The chain joins TRBV13 to TRBJ2-5; D is possibly TRBD1 or TRBD2 (5 bases each). CDR3 length equals 13 residues. Germline V lookup: CDR1 PRHDT, CDR2 FYEKMQ (reference sequence). The CDR3 sequence: CASSYPQGETQSF. In DNA form, the CDR3 reads TGTGCCAGCAGCTACCCTCAGGGAGAGACCCAGTCCTTC.

The count of this clonotype is one. The junction shows a germline mismatch at one end, possibly a read error. The rearrangement links TRBV28 to TRBJ1-2; D remains ambiguous. Per the germline V gene, CDR1 is MDHEN and CDR2 is SYDVKM. The CDR3 totals 12 residues. CDR3 DNA: TGTGCCAGCAGTACAGCCCCCTATGGCGACACCTTC. This gives the protein CASSTAPYGDTF.

The sample holds a few counts of this clonotype. J is TRBJ2-7 and V is TRBV6-5, with TRBD1 identical over 9 bases. In germline, CDR1 is MNHEY, CDR2 SVGAGI. CDR3 length equals 15 residues. J was trimmed by 2 bases and V by 0 bases; bases with no gene match: 2. The CDR3 reads CASSYSGQGTYEQYF. The CDR3 nucleotides are TGTGCCAGCAGTTACTCGGGACAGGGTACCTACGAGCAGTACTTC.

A word on this clonotype: A much larger clone differs by one base, so this may be a read error. The chain combines TRBV20-1 with TRBJ1-2, with 8 bases lining up with TRBD1. Germline values: CDR1 DFQATT, CDR2 SNEGSKA (reference sequence). This CDR3 has 13 amino acids. CDR3 residues: CRAIETGAGGYTF. CDR3 in DNA: TGCAGAGCCATCGAGACAGGGGCAGGAGGCTACACCTTC.

This clonotype was observed at least ten times. The chain uses TRBV10-3 and TRBJ2-1; D not certain. V shed 7 bases and J shed 0 bases, with 10 bases lying between them. CDR3 length: 14 amino acids. CDR1 ENHRY and CDR2 SYGVKD come from the germline V gene. The CDR3 loop is CAIIPDSSYNEQFF. The CDR3 bases are TGTGCCATCATACCGGATAGCTCCTACAATGAGCAGTTCTTC.

The chain is built from TRBV29-1 and TRBJ1-6, with D unresolved. The CDR3 spans 13 residues. From germline, CDR1 is SQVTM and CDR2 ANQGSEA. V lost 4 bases and J 0 bases, leaving 4 bases between the germline ends. CDR3 nucleotides: TGCAGCGTTGGAAGCTCCTATAATTCACCCCTCCACTTT. It translates to CSVGSSYNSPLHF. Filled out from reference TRBV29-1 and TRBJ1-6, the complete variable domain reads SAVISQKPSRDICQRGTSLTIQCQVDSQVTMMFWYRQQPGQSLTLIATANQGSEATYESGFVIDKFPISRPNLTFSTLTVSNMSPEDSSIYLCSVGSSYNSPLHFGNGTRLTVT.

This clonotype was seen many times. The chain is built from TRBV15 and TRBJ1-3; D gene unclear. This CDR3 region has 14 residues. Germline CDR1 is LNHNV and CDR2 is YYDKDF (reference sequence). V was trimmed by 5 bases and J by 3 bases, leaving 11 bases between them. The CDR3 bases are TGTGCCACCAGCCTGGGGTCGGGTGGAAACACCATATATTTT. This sequence encodes CATSLGSGGNTIYF.

This clonotype has at least ten counts. The chain recombines TRBV5-1 with TRBJ2-1; weak D call: TRBD1 (5 bases). The germline V and J ends were trimmed by 4 bases and 1 base, with 9 bases remaining between them. Germline V gives CDR1 SGHRS, CDR2 YFSETQ. This CDR3 contains 14 residues. The CDR3 DNA is TGCGCCAGCAGCCAGACAGCGTCCTACAATGAGCAGTTCTTC. It specifies CASSQTASYNEQFF.

The chain has TRBV5-6 and TRBJ1-6; D possibly corresponds to TRBD1 (5 bases). Trimming left V 0 bases short and J 7 bases short, with 17 bases between. Germline CDR1 and CDR2: SGHDT and YYEEEE. The CDR3 covers 17 residues. CDR3 DNA: TGTGCCAGCAGCTTGGGATCGGGCCAGGGTTTGAATTCACCCCTCCACTTT. Encoded protein: CASSLGSGQGLNSPLHF.

This chain links TRBV11-2 with TRBJ2-3; TRBD2 aligns across 11 bases. Germline V CDR1 and CDR2: SGHAT, FQNNGV. The CDR3 totals 18 residues. Trimming cost V 5 bases and J 0 bases; bases outside gene matches: 10. In DNA form, the CDR3 reads TGTGCCAGCAGCCAGGGACTAGCGGTCGGACCTAGCACAGATACGCAGTATTTT. Protein: CASSQGLAVGPSTDTQYF.